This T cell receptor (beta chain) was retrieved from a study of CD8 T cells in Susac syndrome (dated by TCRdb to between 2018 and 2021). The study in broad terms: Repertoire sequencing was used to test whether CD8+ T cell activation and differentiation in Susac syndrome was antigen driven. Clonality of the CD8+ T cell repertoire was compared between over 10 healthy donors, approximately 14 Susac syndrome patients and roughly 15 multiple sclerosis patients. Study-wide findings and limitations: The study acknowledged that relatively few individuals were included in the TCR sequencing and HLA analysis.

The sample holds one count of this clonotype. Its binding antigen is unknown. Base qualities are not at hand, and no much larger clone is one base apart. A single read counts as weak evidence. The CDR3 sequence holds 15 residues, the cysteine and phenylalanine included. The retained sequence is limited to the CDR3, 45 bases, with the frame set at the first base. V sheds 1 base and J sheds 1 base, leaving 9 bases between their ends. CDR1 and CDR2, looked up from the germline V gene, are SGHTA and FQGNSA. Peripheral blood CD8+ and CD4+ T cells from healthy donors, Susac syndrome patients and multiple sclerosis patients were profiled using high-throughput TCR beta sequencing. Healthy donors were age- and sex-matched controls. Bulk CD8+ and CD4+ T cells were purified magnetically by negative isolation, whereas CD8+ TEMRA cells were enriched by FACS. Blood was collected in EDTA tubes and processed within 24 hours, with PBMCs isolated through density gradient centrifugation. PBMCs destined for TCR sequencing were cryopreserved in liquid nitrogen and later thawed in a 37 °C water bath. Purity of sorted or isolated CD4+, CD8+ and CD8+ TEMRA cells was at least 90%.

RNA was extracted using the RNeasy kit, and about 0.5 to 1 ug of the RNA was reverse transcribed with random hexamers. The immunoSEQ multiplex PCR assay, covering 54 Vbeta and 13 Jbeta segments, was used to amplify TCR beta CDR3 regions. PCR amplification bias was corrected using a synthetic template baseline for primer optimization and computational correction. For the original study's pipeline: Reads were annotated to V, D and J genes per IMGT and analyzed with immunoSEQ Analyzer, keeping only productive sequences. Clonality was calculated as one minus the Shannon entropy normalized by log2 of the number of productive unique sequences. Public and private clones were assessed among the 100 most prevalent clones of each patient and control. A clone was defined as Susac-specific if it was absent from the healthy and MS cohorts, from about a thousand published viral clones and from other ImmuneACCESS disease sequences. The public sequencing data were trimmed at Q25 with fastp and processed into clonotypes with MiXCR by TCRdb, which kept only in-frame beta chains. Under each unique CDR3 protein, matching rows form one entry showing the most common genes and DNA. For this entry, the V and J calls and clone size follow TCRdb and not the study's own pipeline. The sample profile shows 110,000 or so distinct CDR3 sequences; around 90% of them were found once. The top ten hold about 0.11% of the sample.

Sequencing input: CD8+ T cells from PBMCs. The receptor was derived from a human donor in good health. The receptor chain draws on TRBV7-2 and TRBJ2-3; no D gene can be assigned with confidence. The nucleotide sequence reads TGTGCCAGCAGCTTAGTAGCCCGACGCACAGATACGCAGTATTTT. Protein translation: CASSLVARRTDTQYF. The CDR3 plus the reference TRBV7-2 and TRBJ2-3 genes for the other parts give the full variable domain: GAGVSQSPSNKVTEKGKDVELRCDPISGHTALYWYRQSLGQGLEFLIYFQGNSAPDKSGLPSDRFSAERTGGSVSTLTIQRTQQEDSAVYLCASSLVARRTDTQYFGPGTRLTVL.